The 27 T cell receptor beta chains in this list originate from one sample, sequenced in a study of blood T cell repertoires in COVID-19. Profiling relied on immunoSEQ multiplex PCR, and the TCRdb table lists in-frame clones only, not all of them. The sample records around 95,000 clones, 90% being singletons. Sequencing was performed on peripheral blood. The receptor set was obtained from a man aged 50-60 years with acute or convalescent COVID-19.

V and J are TRBV3-1 (or the pseudogene TRBV3-2) and TRBJ2-7, with 15 bases identical to TRBD2. Germline V gene lookup returns CDR1 LGHDT and CDR2 YNNKEL (reference sequence). Trimming removed 1 base from V and 6 bases from J; junction bases left unmatched: 1. The CDR3 contains 15 residues. The CDR3 is CASSQGTSGRGEQYF. The DNA of the CDR3 is TGTGCCAGCAGCCAAGGGACTAGCGGGAGGGGCGAGCAGTACTTC.

The V and J genes are TRBV11-2 and TRBJ1-6; a possible D gene is TRBD1 (6 bases). Germline CDR1 and CDR2: SGHAT and FQNNGV. The CDR3 spans 14 residues. The V end lost 5 bases, the J end lost 3 bases, and 8 bases lay between the germline ends. CDR3 nucleotide sequence: TGTGCCAGCAGCGCAGGGGTCTATAATTCACCCCTCCACTTT. Protein sequence: CASSAGVYNSPLHF.

CDR3 amino acids: CASSLRSASEQYF. DNA of the CDR3: TGCGCCAGCAGCTTGAGATCAGCGTCGGAGCAGTACTTC. The chain has TRBV5-1 and TRBJ2-7; no reliable D call. This CDR3 has 13 amino acids. With 1 base removed from V and 7 bases from J, the gap between germline ends came to 12 bases. Germline loops: CDR1 SGHRS, CDR2 YFSETQ.

The gene calls are TRBV6-5 and TRBJ2-5; 7 nucleotides match TRBD2. The trim removed 7 bases at V and 12 bases at J, leaving 8 bases unmatched. This CDR3 is 11 amino acids long. The germline V gene encodes CDR1 MNHEY and CDR2 SVGAGI. CDR3 bases: TGTGCCAGCAAATCTAGCGGAGCCAAGTACTTC. As protein: CASKSSGAKYF.

V is TRBV7-8 and J is TRBJ1-6; 7 bases fit TRBD1. The CDR3 is 17 amino acids. From germline, CDR1 is SGHVS and CDR2 FQNEAQ. The V and J ends lost 3 bases and 0 bases, in that order; junction bases with no gene match: 5. The CDR3 region is CASSFNRGSSYNSPLHF. Written as DNA, the CDR3 is TGTGCCAGCAGCTTTAACAGGGGTAGCTCCTATAATTCACCCCTCCACTTT.

This chain links TRBV7-2 with TRBJ2-4; 12 positions match TRBD2. The germline gives CDR1 SGHTA, CDR2 FQGNSA. Unmatched junction bases numbered 4, after V lost 1 base and J lost 0 bases. This CDR3 is built from 18 residues. CDR3 amino acids: CASSLVLAGGTAKNIQYF. CDR3 DNA sequence: TGTGCCAGCAGCTTAGTTCTAGCGGGAGGGACAGCCAAAAACATTCAGTACTTC.

The V call is TRBV6-5, the J call TRBJ2-7; 8 bases are a match to TRBD1. The V gene's germline CDR1 is MNHEY and CDR2 SVGAGI. This CDR3 region has 15 residues. Unmatched junction bases numbered 9, after V lost 6 bases and J lost 2 bases. The CDR3 DNA reads as TGTGCCAGCAGCCCGACCGGGACAGGCCCCTACGAGCAGTACTTC. Translation gives CASSPTGTGPYEQYF.

In DNA form, the CDR3 reads TGCGCCAGCAGCTCGACAGGGGGCGGCACCGGGGAGCTGTTTTTT. This translates into CASSSTGGGTGELFF. The chain recombines TRBV5-1 with TRBJ2-2, with 10 bases fitting TRBD1. V gave up 3 bases and J gave up 4 bases; unmatched junction bases: 3. The length of the CDR3 is 15 residues. Per germline, CDR1 SGHRS and CDR2 YFSETQ.

The chain couples TRBV6-4 to TRBJ2-2; tentative D call: TRBD1 (6 bases). There are 15 residues in the CDR3. The V end lost 10 bases, the J end lost 6 bases, and 21 bases lay between the germline ends. Looked up from germline, CDR1 is MRHNA and CDR2 is SNTAGT. In nucleotides, the CDR3 is TGTGCCACCAAGCTAAGGGCAGGGGACGCCGGGGAGCTGTTTTTT. This gives the protein CATKLRAGDAGELFF.

The chain combines TRBV5-4 with TRBJ2-7; perhaps TRBD1 as D (5 bases). The CDR3 has 15 residues. V was clipped by 0 bases and J by 6 bases, with 16 bases between them. Germline CDR1 is SGHNT and CDR2 is YYREEE (reference sequence). The CDR3 here is CASSLEGARAGEQYF. For the CDR3, the DNA is TGTGCCAGCAGCTTGGAGGGTGCCAGGGCCGGCGAGCAGTACTTC.

This chain connects TRBV6-5 to TRBJ2-3, with TRBD1 identical over 8 bases. The CDR3 has 14 residues. The V gene end was trimmed by 7 bases and the J gene end by 3 bases; junction bases not matched to a gene: 6. Germline loops: CDR1 MNHEY, CDR2 SVGAGI. Here the CDR3 reads CASNRDRITDTQYF. For the CDR3, the DNA is TGTGCCAGCAACCGGGACAGGATTACAGATACGCAGTATTTT.

The V call is TRBV5-1, the J call TRBJ1-4; D might be TRBD1 (6 bases). V was cut by 4 bases and J by 8 bases, with 18 bases left in between. The CDR3 extends over 15 amino acids. Germline lookup yields CDR1 SGHRS and CDR2 YFSETQ. The CDR3 sequence is CASSSMDSLREKLFF. The CDR3 nucleotides read TGCGCCAGCAGCAGCATGGACAGTCTCCGCGAAAAACTGTTTTTT.

The chain couples TRBV6-1 to TRBJ1-6; 10 nucleotides line up with TRBD1. With V trimmed by 3 bases and J by 10 bases, 6 bases remained unmatched. This CDR3 contains 15 residues. CDR1 and CDR2 from the germline V gene are MNHNS and SASEGT. In DNA, the CDR3 is TGTGCCAGCAGTGACCCAGGACAGGGGGGCTCACCCCTCCACTTT. Translating it yields CASSDPGQGGSPLHF.

V is TRBV10-3 and J is TRBJ2-7; 8 bases align to TRBD1. This CDR3 region has 13 residues. The germline V gene encodes CDR1 ENHRY and CDR2 SYGVKD. J was trimmed by 6 bases and V by 3 bases; bases with no gene match: 4. The CDR3, as DNA: TGTGCCATCAGTGAAGGACAGGGTGCCGAGCAGTACTTC. This codes for CAISEGQGAEQYF.

In its sample, this clone was seen a few times. V usage is TRBV19 and J usage is TRBJ2-1, with a possible D match to TRBD2 (6 bases). CDR1 and CDR2 from the germline V gene are LNHDA and SQIVND (reference sequence). Trimming took off 5 bases at V and 15 bases at J, with 23 bases between the two ends. CDR3 length: 14 amino acids. The CDR3: CASSPRGWLAQLFF. CDR3 DNA sequence: TGTGCCAGTAGTCCTCGGGGGTGGCTAGCGCAGCTGTTCTTC.

This rearrangement joins TRBV6-5 to TRBJ1-1, with D possibly being TRBD1 (6 bases). The V and J ends lost 5 bases and 0 bases respectively, with 13 bases between them. The CDR3 has 15 amino acids. The germline gives CDR1 MNHEY, CDR2 SVGAGI. The CDR3: CASSLPGQLNTEAFF. The CDR3 nucleotides read TGTGCCAGCAGTCTCCCCGGACAGTTGAACACTGAAGCTTTCTTT.

The chain is built from TRBV11-2 and TRBJ2-1; D perhaps matches TRBD1 (6 bases). This CDR3 region has 14 residues. The germline CDR1 and CDR2 sequences are SGHAT and FQNNGV. V was cut by 1 base and J by 7 bases, with 11 bases left in between. The CDR3 DNA sequence: TGTGCCAGCAGCTTAGGGCGACAGGCGAATGAGCAGTTCTTC. Its translation: CASSLGRQANEQFF.

This clone showed up just a few times. The CDR3 sequence: CASTHYGSGKNIQYF. CDR3 coding DNA: TGTGCCAGCACCCACTACGGGTCGGGCAAAAACATTCAGTACTTC. The rearrangement uses TRBV25-1 and TRBJ2-4; D gene unclear. Germline CDR1 MGHDK, CDR2 SYGVNS. This CDR3 spans 15 amino acids. The V and J ends lost 7 bases and 3 bases respectively, with 16 bases between them.

The chain combines TRBV12-5 with TRBJ2-7; a weak D match, TRBD2 (5 bases). CDR3 length: 16 amino acids. From germline, CDR1 is LGHNT and CDR2 FRNRAP. Trimming stripped 6 bases from V and 2 bases from J, with 20 bases between. CDR3 sequence: CASGALDSATTYEQYF. As DNA, the CDR3 is TGTGCTAGTGGCGCACTAGACTCAGCTACAACCTACGAGCAGTACTTC. The full variable domain, with the rest looked up from reference TRBV12-5 and TRBJ2-7, is DARVTQTPRHKVTEMGQEVTMRCQPILGHNTVFWYRQTMMQGLELLAYFRNRAPLDDSGMPKDRFSAEMPDATLATLKIQPSEPRDSAVYFCASGALDSATTYEQYFGPGTRLTVT.

V and J are TRBV27 and TRBJ1-3; TRBD1 is a possible D gene (5 bases). The CDR3 totals 13 residues. V gave up 10 bases and J gave up 0 bases, with 10 bases separating them. Per the germline V gene, CDR1 is MNHEY and CDR2 is SMNVEV (reference sequence). CDR3 loop: CATRQFSGNTIYF. In nucleotides, the CDR3 is TGTGCCACCCGACAGTTCTCTGGAAACACCATATATTTT.

A word on this clone: The same CDR3 also results from other DNA sequences found in this sample. The rearrangement uses TRBV18 and TRBJ1-1; possibly TRBD1 for D (5 bases). The germline V gene has CDR1 KGHSH and CDR2 LQKENI. This CDR3 has 13 residues. V shed 3 bases and J shed 2 bases, with 7 bases lying between them. CDR3: CASSPQGNTEAFF. The CDR3 coding sequence is TGTGCCAGCTCACCGCAGGGTAACACTGAAGCTTTCTTT.

V gene TRBV3-1 (or the pseudogene TRBV3-2) combines with J gene TRBJ1-2; 9 bases align to TRBD1. The CDR3 is 15 amino acids. V lost 1 base and J lost 6; bases outside the gene matches: 6. Germline CDR1 LGHDT, CDR2 YNNKEL (reference sequence). CDR3 coding DNA: TGTGCCAGCAGCCAAGCGGGACAGGGAAGGGATGGCTACACCTTC. This codes for CASSQAGQGRDGYTF.

The chain employs TRBV7-9 and TRBJ2-3; D gene uncertain. The CDR3 covers 11 residues. Germline V CDR1 and CDR2: SEHNR, FQNEAQ (reference sequence). V lost 5 bases to trimming and J lost 9 bases, with 9 bases between them. Here the CDR3 reads CASSPQSTQYF. DNA for the CDR3: TGTGCCAGCAGCCCCCAGTCAACGCAGTATTTT.

The chain uses TRBV6-5 and TRBJ1-4, with 9 bases lining up with TRBD1. Germline V lookup: CDR1 MNHEY, CDR2 SVGAGI. J gave up 7 bases and V 6 bases, and 6 bases lay outside the gene matches. The CDR3 totals 14 residues. The CDR3 loop reads CASSPDRGAEKLFF. CDR3 sequence (DNA): TGTGCCAGCAGCCCCGACAGGGGGGCTGAAAAACTGTTTTTT.

This chain joins TRBV9 and TRBJ2-3; D is perhaps TRBD2 (6 bases). CDR1 is SGDLS and CDR2 is YYNGEE in the germline V gene. Between the trimmed V and J ends, which lost 0 bases and 3 bases, there was a span of 11 bases. The CDR3 is 15 amino acids. The CDR3 loop reads CASSVDGRRTDTQYF. The CDR3 nucleotides read TGTGCCAGCAGCGTAGACGGGAGACGGACAGATACGCAGTATTTT.

J is TRBJ1-4 and V is TRBV3-1 (or the pseudogene TRBV3-2), with a tentative D call TRBD1 (6 bases). V lost 7 bases and J lost 15, with 24 bases in between. CDR3 length equals 14 residues. In germline, CDR1 is LGHDT, CDR2 YNNKEL (reference sequence). CDR3 sequence: CASNHGTRSNEVFF. Here the CDR3 DNA reads TGTGCCAGCAACCACGGGACAAGGAGTAACGAGGTGTTTTTT.

The chain joins TRBV18 to TRBJ1-5, with 9 bases that match TRBD1. The CDR3 consists of 15 residues. Trimming cost V 5 bases and J 11 bases; bases outside gene matches: 13. Germline V gene data show CDR1 as KGHSH and CDR2 as LQKENI. CDR3 sequence (DNA): TGTGCCAGCTCAAAGGACAGGGGTGGCTCATTGGCCCAGCATTTT. Translated: CASSKDRGGSLAQHF.